This T cell receptor beta chain was captured by sequencing in a study of cytomegalovirus exposure and HLA in healthy donors. General study points: The study listed under 200 cytomegalovirus-associated TCR beta chains. Specific recognition of CMV antigens was confirmed in vitro for three chains (all CMV-associated).

Separation from the roughly 680-subject first cohort characterized the approximately 130-subject validation cohort, to which the donors belonged. The repertoire was sequenced with immunoSEQ multiplex PCR; TCRdb's copy has only in-frame clones and lacks some. The table includes some 170,000 clones, 87% detected once. The V gene's germline CDR1 is MNHEY and CDR2 SVGAGI. This CDR3 region has 15 residues. Between the trimmed V and J ends, which lost 3 bases and 1 base, there was a span of 11 bases. To note about this clone: Antigen specificity is unknown.

Input material: PBMCs. The receptor was derived from a woman younger than 45 in good health and CMV-seronegative. The gene calls are TRBV6-5 and TRBJ2-3, with a tentative D call TRBD2 (7 bases). The DNA of the CDR3 is TGTGCCAGCAGTTATGGGGGGGCCGGCACAGATACGCAGTATTTT. Encoded protein: CASSYGGAGTDTQYF.